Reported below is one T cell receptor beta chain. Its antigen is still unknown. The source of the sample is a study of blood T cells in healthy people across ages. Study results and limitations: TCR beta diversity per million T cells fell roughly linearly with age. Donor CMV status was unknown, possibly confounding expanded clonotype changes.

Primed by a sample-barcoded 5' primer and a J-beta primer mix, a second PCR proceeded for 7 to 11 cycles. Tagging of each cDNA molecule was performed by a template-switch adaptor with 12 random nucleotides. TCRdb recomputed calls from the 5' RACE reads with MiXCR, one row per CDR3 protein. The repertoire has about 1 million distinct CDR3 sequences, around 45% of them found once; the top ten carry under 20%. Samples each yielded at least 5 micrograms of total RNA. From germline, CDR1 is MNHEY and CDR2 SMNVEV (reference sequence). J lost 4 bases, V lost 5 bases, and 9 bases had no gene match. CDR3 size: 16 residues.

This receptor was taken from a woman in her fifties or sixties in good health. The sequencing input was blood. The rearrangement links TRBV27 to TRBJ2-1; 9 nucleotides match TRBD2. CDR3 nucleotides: TGTGCCAGCAGTGAGCTACTAGCGGGCCGATACAATGAGCAGTTCTTC. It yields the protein CASSELLAGRYNEQFF.